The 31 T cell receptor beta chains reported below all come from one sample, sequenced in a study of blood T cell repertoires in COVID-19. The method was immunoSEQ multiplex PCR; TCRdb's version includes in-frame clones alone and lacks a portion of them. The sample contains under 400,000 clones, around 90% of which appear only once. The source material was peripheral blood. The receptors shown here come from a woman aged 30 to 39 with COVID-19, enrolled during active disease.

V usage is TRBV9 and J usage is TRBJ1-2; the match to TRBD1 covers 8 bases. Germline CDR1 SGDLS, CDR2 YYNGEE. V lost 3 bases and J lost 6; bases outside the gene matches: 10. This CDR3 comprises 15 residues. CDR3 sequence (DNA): TGTGCCAGCAGCGGGAATGACAGGGGTCGTAATGGCTACACCTTC. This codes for CASSGNDRGRNGYTF. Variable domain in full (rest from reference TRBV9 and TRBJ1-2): DSGVTQTPKHLITATGQRVTLRCSPRSGDLSVYWYQQSLDQGLQFLIQYYNGEERAKGNILERFSAQQFPDLHSELNLSSLELGDSALYFCASSGNDRGRNGYTFGSGTRLTVV.

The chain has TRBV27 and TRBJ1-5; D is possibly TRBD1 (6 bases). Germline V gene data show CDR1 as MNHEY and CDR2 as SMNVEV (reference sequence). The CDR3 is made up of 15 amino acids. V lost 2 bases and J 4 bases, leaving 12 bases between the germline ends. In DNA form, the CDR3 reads TGTGCCAGCAGTTTACTGGGGGGGCTGAATCAGCCCCAGCATTTT. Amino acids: CASSLLGGLNQPQHF.

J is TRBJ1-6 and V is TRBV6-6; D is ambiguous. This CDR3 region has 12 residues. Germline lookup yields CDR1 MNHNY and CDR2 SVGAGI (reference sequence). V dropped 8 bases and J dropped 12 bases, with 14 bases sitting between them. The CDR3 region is CASGESFGPLHF. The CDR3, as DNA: TGTGCCAGCGGAGAGAGTTTCGGACCCCTCCACTTT.

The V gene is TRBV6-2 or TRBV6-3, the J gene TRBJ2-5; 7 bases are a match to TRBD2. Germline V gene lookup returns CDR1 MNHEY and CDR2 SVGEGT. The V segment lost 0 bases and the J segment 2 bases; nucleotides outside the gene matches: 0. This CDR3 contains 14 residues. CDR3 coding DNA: TGTGCCAGCAGTTACTCACTAGCGCAAGAGACCCAGTACTTC. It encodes CASSYSLAQETQYF.

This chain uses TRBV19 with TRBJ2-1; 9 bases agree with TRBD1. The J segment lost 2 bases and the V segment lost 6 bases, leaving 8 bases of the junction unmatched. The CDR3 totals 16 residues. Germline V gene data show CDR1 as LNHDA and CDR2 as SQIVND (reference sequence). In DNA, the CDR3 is TGTGCCAGTAGCCCTGGACAGGGGCGGGCCTACAATGAGCAGTTCTTC. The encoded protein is CASSPGQGRAYNEQFF.

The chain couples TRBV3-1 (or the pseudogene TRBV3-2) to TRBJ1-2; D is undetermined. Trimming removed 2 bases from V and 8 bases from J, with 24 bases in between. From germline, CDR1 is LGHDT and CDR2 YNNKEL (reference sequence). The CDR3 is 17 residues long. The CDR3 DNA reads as TGTGCCAGCAGCCAATATAGTTCTGGTCGTGCGGGGAGAGGCTACACCTTC. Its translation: CASSQYSSGRAGRGYTF.

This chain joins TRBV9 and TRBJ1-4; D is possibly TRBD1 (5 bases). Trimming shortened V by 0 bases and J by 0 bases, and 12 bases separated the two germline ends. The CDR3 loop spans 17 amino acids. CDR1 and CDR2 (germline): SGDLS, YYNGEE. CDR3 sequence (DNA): TGTGCCAGCAGCGTAGCTCCGACAGATGCAACTAATGAAAAACTGTTTTTT. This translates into CASSVAPTDATNEKLFF.

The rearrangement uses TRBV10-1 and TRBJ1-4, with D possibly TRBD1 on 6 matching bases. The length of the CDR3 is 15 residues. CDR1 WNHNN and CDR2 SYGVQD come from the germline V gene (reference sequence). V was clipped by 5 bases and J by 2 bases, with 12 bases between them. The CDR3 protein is CASSTGKATNEKLFF. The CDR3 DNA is TGCGCCAGCAGTACAGGGAAAGCGACTAATGAAAAACTGTTTTTT.

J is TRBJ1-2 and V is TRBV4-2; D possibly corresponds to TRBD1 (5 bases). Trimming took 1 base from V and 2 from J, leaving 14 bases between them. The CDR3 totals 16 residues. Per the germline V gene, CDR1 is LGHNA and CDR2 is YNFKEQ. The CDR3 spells CASSQVQGSINYGYTF. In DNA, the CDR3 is TGTGCCAGCAGCCAAGTTCAGGGATCAATAAACTATGGCTACACCTTC.

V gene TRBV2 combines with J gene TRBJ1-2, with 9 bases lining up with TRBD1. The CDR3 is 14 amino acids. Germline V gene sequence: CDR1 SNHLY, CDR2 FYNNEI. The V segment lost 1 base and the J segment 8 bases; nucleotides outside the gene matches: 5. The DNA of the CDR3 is TGTGCCAGCAGTGAAGGACAGGGGGACGGAGGCTACACCTTC. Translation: CASSEGQGDGGYTF.

The CDR3 DNA reads TGTGCCAGCAGTGAATTTTTCGCGTCCTACAATGAGCAGTTCTTC. As protein: CASSEFFASYNEQFF. The chain combines TRBV25-1 with TRBJ2-1; unclear D gene. CDR3 size: 15 residues. CDR1 is MGHDK, CDR2 SYGVNS, per germline. V gave up 1 base and J gave up 1 base, with 8 bases separating them.

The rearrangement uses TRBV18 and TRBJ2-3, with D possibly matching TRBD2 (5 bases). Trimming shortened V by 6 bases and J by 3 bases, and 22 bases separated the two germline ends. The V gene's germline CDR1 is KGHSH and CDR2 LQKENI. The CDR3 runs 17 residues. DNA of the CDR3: TGTGCCAGCTCCTCGGGCGTGCGTGGGAGTGGGACAGATACGCAGTATTTT. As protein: CASSSGVRGSGTDTQYF.

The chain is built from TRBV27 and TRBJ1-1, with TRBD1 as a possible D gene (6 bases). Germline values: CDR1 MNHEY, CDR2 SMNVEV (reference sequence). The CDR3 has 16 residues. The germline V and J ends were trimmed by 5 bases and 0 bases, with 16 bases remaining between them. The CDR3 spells CASSPRQAIMNTEAFF. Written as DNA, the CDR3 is TGTGCCAGCAGTCCTCGACAGGCCATTATGAACACTGAAGCTTTCTTT.

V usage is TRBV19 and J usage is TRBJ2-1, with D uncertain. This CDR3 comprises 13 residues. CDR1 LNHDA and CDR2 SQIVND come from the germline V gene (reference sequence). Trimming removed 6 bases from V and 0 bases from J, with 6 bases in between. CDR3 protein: CASSFSSYNEQFF. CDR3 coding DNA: TGTGCCAGTAGCTTTAGCTCCTACAATGAGCAGTTCTTC.

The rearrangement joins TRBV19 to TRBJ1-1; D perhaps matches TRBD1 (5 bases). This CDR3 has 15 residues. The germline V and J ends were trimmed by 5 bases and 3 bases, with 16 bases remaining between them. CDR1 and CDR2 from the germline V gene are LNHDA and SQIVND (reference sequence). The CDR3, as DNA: TGTGCCAGTAGTCCTCCCCCAGGGCCCTACACTGAAGCTTTCTTT. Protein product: CASSPPPGPYTEAFF.

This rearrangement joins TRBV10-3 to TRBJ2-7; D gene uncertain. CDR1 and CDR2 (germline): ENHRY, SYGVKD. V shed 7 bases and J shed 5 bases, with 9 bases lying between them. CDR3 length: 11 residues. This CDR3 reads CAITADHEQYF. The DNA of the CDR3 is TGTGCCATCACTGCAGATCACGAGCAGTACTTC.

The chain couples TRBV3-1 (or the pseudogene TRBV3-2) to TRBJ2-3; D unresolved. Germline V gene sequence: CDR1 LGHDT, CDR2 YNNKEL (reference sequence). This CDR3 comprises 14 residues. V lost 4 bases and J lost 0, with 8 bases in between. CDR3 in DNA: TGTGCCAGCAGCCCGGTATCTAGCACAGATACGCAGTATTTT. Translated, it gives CASSPVSSTDTQYF.

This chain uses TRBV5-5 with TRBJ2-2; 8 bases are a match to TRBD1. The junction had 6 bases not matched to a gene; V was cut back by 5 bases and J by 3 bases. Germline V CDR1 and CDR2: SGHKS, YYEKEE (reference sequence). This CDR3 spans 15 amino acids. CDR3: CASRRTGKDTGELFF. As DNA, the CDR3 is TGTGCCAGCAGACGGACAGGGAAGGACACCGGGGAGCTGTTTTTT.

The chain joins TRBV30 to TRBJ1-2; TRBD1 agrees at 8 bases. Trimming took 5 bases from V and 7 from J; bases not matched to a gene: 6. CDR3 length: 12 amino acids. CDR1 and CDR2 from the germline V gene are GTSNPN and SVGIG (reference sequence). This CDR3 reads CAWDRTGSGYTF. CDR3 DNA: TGTGCCTGGGATAGGACAGGGAGTGGCTACACCTTC.

The DNA of the CDR3 is TGTGCCAGCTCCCTCGGGACTGGCAGACGCTCCTACAATGAGCAGTTCTTC. It is translated as CASSLGTGRRSYNEQFF. This chain connects TRBV18 to TRBJ2-1, with D possibly matching TRBD2 (6 bases). Germline CDR1 KGHSH, CDR2 LQKENI. The CDR3 is 17 amino acids. Deletions cut 6 bases from V and 0 bases from J, with 18 bases between.

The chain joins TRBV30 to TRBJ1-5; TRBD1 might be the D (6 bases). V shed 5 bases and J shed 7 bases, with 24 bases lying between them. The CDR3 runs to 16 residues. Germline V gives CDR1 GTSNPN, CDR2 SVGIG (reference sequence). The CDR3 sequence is CAWAVQGNRITQPQHF. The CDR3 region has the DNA TGTGCCTGGGCAGTACAGGGAAATCGAATAACGCAGCCCCAGCATTTT. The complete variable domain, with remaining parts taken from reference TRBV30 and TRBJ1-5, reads SQTIHQWPATLVQPVGSPLSLECTVEGTSNPNLYWYRQAAGRGLQLLFYSVGIGQISSEVPQNLSASRPQDRQFILSSKKLLLSDSGFYLCAWAVQGNRITQPQHFGDGTRLSIL.

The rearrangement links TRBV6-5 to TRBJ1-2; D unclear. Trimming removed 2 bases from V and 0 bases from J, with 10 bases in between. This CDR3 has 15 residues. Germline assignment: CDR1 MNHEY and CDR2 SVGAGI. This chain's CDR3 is CASSYRGSSNYGYTF. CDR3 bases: TGTGCCAGCAGTTACCGGGGTTCTTCTAACTATGGCTACACCTTC.

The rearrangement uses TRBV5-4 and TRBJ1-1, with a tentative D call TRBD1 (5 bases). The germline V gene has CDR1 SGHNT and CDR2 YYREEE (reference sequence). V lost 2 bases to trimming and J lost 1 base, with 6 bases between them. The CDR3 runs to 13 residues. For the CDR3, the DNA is TGTGCCAGCAGCTTCCAGGGGAACACTGAAGCTTTCTTT. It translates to CASSFQGNTEAFF.

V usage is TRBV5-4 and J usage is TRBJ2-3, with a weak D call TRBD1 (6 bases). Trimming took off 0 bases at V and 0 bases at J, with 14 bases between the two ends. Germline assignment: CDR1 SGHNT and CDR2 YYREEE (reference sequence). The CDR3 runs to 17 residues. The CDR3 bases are TGTGCCAGCAGCTTGGGGACAGTTCGAACTAGCACAGATACGCAGTATTTT. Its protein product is CASSLGTVRTSTDTQYF.

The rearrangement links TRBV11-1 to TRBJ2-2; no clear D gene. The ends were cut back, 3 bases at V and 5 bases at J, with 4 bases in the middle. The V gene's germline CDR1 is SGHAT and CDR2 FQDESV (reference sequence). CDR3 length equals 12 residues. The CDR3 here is CASSFHTGELFF. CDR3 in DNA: TGTGCCAGCAGCTTCCATACCGGGGAGCTGTTTTTT. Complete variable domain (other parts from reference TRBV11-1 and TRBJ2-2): EAEVAQSPRYKITEKSQAVAFWCDPISGHATLYWYRQILGQGPELLVQFQDESVVDDSQLPKDRFSAERLKGVDSTLKIQPAELGDSAMYLCASSFHTGELFFGEGSRLTVL.

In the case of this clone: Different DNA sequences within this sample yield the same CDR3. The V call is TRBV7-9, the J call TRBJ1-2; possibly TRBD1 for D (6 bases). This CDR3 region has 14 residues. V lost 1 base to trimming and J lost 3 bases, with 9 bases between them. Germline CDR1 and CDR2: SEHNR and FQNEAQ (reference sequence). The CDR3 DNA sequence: TGTGCCAGCAGCTTAGAACAGGGCTACTATGGCTACACCTTC. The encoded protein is CASSLEQGYYGYTF. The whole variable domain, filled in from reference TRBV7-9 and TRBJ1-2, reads DTGVSQNPRHKITKRGQNVTFRCDPISEHNRLYWYRQTLGQGPEFLTYFQNEAQLEKSRLLSDRFSAERPKGSFSTLEIQRTEQGDSAMYLCASSLEQGYYGYTFGSGTRLTVV.

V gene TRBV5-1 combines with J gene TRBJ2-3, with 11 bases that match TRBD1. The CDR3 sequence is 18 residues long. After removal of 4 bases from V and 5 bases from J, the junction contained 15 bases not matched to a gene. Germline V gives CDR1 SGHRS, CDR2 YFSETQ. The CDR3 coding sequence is TGCGCCAGCAGCCCAGGGACAGGGGGGCTAGCGGGCCGAGATACGCAGTATTTT. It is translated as CASSPGTGGLAGRDTQYF. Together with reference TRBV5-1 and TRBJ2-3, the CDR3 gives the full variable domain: KAGVTQTPRYLIKTRGQQVTLSCSPISGHRSVSWYQQTPGQGLQFLFEYFSETQRNKGNFPGRFSGRQFSNSRSEMNVSTLELGDSALYLCASSPGTGGLAGRDTQYFGPGTRLTVL.

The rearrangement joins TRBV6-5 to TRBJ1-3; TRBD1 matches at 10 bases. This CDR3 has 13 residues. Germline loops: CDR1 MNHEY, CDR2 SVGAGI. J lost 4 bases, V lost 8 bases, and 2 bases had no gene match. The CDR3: CASGTGVGNTIYF. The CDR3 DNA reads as TGTGCCAGCGGGACAGGGGTAGGAAACACCATATATTTT.

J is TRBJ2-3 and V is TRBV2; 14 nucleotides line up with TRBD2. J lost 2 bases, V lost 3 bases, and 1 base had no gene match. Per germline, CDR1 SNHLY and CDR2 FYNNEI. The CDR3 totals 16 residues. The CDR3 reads CASSEGLAGVTDTQYF. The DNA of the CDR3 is TGTGCCAGCAGTGAGGGACTAGCGGGAGTCACAGATACGCAGTATTTT.

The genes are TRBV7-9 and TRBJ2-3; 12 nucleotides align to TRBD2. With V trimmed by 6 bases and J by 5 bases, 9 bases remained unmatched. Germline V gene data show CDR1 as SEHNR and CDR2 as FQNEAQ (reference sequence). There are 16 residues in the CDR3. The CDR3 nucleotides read TGTGCCAGCAGTTCCAGACTAGCGGGAGAGCTAGATACGCAGTATTTT. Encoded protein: CASSSRLAGELDTQYF.

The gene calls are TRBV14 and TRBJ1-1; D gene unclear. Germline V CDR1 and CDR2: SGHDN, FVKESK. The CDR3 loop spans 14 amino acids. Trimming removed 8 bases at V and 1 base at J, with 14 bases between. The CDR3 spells CASSPQAGNTEAFF. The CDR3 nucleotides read TGTGCCAGCTCCCCTCAGGCCGGGAACACTGAAGCTTTCTTT. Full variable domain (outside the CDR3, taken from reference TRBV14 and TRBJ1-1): EAGVTQFPSHSVIEKGQTVTLRCDPISGHDNLYWYRRVMGKEIKFLLHFVKESKQDESGMPNNRFLAERTGGTYSTLKVQPAELEDSGVYFCASSPQAGNTEAFFGQGTRLTVV.